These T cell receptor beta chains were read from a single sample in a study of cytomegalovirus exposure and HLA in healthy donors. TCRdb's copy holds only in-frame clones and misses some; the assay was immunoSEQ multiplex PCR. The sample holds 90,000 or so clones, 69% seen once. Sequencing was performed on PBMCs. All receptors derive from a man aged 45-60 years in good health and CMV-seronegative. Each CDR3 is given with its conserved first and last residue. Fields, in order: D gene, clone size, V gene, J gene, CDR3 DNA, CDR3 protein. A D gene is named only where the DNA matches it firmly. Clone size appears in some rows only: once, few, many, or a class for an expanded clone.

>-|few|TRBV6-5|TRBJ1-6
TGTGCCAGCAATCAGGGCTTCGGATCACCCCTCCACTTT
CASNQGFGSPLHF
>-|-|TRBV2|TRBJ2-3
TGTGCCAGCGGTTACGGACAGACAGATACGCAGTATTTT
CASGYGQTDTQYF
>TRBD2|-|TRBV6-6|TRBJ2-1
TGTGCCAGCACCTACGTGGCTAGCGGGAGCCCTGAGCAGTTCTTC
CASTYVASGSPEQFF
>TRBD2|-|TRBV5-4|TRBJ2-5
TGTGCCAGCAGCCCGACTAGCGGGGGAGAGACCCAGTACTTC
CASSPTSGGETQYF
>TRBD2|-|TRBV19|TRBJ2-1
TGTGCCAGCGTATCGATTTCCAGCGGGGGGGGACACAATGAGCAGTTCTTC
CASVSISSGGGHNEQFF
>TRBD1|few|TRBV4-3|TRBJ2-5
TGCGCCAGCAGCCAAGATGAGGGGGCTGGGGAGACCCAGTACTTC
CASSQDEGAGETQYF
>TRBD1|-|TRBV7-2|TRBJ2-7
TGTGCCAGCAGCTTCGTGGGGACAGTCTTCGGTTACGAGCAGTACTTC
CASSFVGTVFGYEQYF
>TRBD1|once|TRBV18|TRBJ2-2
TGTGCCAGCTCAGGGTGGGACAGCCTGGGCGCGAACACCGGGGAGCTGTTTTTT
CASSGWDSLGANTGELFF
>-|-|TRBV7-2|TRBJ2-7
TGTGCCAGCAGCTTATCCCGGAGCTCCTACGAGCAGTACTTC
CASSLSRSSYEQYF
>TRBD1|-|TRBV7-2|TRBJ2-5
TGTGCCAGCAGCTTACCACGACAGGGGAGGCAGACCCAGTACTTC
CASSLPRQGRQTQYF
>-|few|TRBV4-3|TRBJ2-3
TGCGCCAGCAGCCAAGTAACAGGGAAGGGCACAGATACGCAGTATTTT
CASSQVTGKGTDTQYF
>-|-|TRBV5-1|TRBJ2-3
TGCGCCAGCAGCTTAAACCCCCTGACAGGCGATTACACAGATACGCAGTATTTT
CASSLNPLTGDYTDTQYF
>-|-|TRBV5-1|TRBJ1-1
TGCGCCAGCAGACAGCGGGGGGGTCGGACTGAAGCTTTCTTT
CASRQRGGRTEAFF
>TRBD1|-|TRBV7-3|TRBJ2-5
TGTGCCAGCAGCTTAAACAGGGGAGAGACCCAGTACTTC
CASSLNRGETQYF
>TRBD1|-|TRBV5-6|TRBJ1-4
TGTGCCAGCAGCAGGACAGGGGTTCATGAAAAACTGTTTTTT
CASSRTGVHEKLFF
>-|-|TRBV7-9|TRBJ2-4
TGTGCCAGCAGCTACGACAGTCAAAACATTCAGTACTTC
CASSYDSQNIQYF
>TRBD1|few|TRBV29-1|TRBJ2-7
TGCAGCGTTTTCGTCTGGGACAGGGTTTACGAGCAGTACTTC
CSVFVWDRVYEQYF
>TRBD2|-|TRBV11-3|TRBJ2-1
TGTGCCAGCAGCTTGGCCTTAGCGGGAGCCTCGACCTTCTCCTACAATGAGCAGTTCTTC
CASSLALAGASTFSYNEQFF
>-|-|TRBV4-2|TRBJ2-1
TGTGCCAGCAGCCAAGGGGGCAACTACAATGAGCAGTTCTTC
CASSQGGNYNEQFF
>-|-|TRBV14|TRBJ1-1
TGTGCCAGCAGCCAATACTTCACTGAAGCTTTCTTT
CASSQYFTEAFF
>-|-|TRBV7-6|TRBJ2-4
TGTGCCAGCAGCTTAACCAGTTCCCCGCGGAAAAACATTCAGTACTTC
CASSLTSSPRKNIQYF
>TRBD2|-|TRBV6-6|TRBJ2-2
TGTGCCAGCAGTAGTCATAGCGGGGAAGGGACCGGGGAGCTGTTTTTT
CASSSHSGEGTGELFF
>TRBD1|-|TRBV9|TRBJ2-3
TGTGCCAGCAGCGTAAGGACAGGGAGCACAGATACGCAGTATTTT
CASSVRTGSTDTQYF
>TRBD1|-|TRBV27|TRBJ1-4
TGTGCCAGGCCGGGACAGGGTATAGCAACTAATGAAAAACTGTTTTTT
CARPGQGIATNEKLFF
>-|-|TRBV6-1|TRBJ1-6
TGTGCCAGCAGACGGGAGACAGATTCACCCCTCCACTTT
CASRRETDSPLHF
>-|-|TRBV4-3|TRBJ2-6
TGCGCCAGCAGCCAAGAACCAGGGATCTCTGGGGCCAACGTCCTGACTTTC
CASSQEPGISGANVLTF
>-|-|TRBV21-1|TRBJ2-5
TGTGCCAGCAGCAAAGAGGAGAGGGCGAAGGAGGAGACCCAGTACTTC
CASSKEERAKEETQYF
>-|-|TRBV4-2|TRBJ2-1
TGTGCCAGCAGCCAAGGCCATAGCTCCTACAATGAGCAGTTCTTC
CASSQGHSSYNEQFF
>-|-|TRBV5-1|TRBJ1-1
TGCGCCAGCAGCCCATACGAGTGGCGGGGCACTGAAGCTTTCTTT
CASSPYEWRGTEAFF
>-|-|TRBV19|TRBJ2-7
TGTGCCAGTAGTTCGGGAACGTACTCCTACGAGCAGTACTTC
CASSSGTYSYEQYF
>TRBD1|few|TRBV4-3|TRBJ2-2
TGCGCCAGCAGCCCGGACAGGCGACTTTACACCGGGGAGCTGTTTTTT
CASSPDRRLYTGELFF
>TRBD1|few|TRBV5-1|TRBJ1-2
TGCGCCAGCAGTCCCGGACAGGGGGACTATGGCTACACCTTC
CASSPGQGDYGYTF
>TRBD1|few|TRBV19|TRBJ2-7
TGTGCCAGTAGTGCGACAGGGTTCTACGAGCAGTACTTC
CASSATGFYEQYF
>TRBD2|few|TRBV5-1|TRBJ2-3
TGCGCCAGCAGCGTAGCTAGCGGGCCCAGCACAGATACGCAGTATTTT
CASSVASGPSTDTQYF
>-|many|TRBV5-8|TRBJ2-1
TGTGCCAGCAGCTTCAGTTTGACTGTTCTAGCGCACAATGAGCAGTTCTTC
CASSFSLTVLAHNEQFF
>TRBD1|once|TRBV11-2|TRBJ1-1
TGTGCCAGCAGCTTCATATTCCGGACAGGGAACACTGAAGCTTTCTTT
CASSFIFRTGNTEAFF
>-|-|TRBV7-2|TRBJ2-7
TGTGCCAGCAGCTTAGCCCGCTACGAGCAGTACTTC
CASSLARYEQYF
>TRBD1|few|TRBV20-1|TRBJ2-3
TGCAGTGCTAGGGGGACAGGGTGGCGGTATTTT
CSARGTGWRYF
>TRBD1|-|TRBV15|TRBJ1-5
TGTGCCACCAGCAGAGATGGGGACAGGGCGTTGCCCCAGCATTTT
CATSRDGDRALPQHF
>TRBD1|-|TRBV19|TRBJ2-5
TGTGCCAGTAGTATCAGGGACAGCCTTAAAAAAGAGACCCAGTACTTC
CASSIRDSLKKETQYF
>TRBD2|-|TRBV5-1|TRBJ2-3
TGCGCCAGCAGCTGGGGAGCGGGAGCAGATACGCAGTATTTT
CASSWGAGADTQYF
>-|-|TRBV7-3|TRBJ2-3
TGTGCCAGCAGCTCCCAGCAGGGGGATACGCAGTATTTT
CASSSQQGDTQYF
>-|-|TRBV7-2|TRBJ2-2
TGTGCCAGCAGCCCAGGGGCTCAGTACGGGGAGCTGTTTTTT
CASSPGAQYGELFF
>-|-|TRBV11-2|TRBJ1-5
TGTGCCAGCAGCTACAACACAGATAGCAATCAGCCCCAGCATTTT
CASSYNTDSNQPQHF
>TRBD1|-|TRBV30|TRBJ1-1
TGTGCCTGGTCGAGGACAGGGATGAACACTGAAGCTTTCTTT
CAWSRTGMNTEAFF
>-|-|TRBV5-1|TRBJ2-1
TGCGCCAGCAGCTTGGCGCCTAGCTCCTACAATGAGCAGTTCTTC
CASSLAPSSYNEQFF
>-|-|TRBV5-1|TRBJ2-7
TGCGCCAGCAGCTTGGCGGGCAGGGCAAACGAGCAGTACTTC
CASSLAGRANEQYF